These 4 T cell receptor beta chains were all obtained from the same sample, sequenced in a study of blood T cells in healthy people across ages. Alongside a J-beta primer mix, a sample-barcoded 5' primer served in a second PCR lasting roughly 6 to 11 cycles. TCRdb analysed the 5' RACE reads with MiXCR anew, one entry per CDR3 protein. The sample has around 800,000 distinct CDR3 sequences, approximately 65% seen once; the top ten hold approximately 30%. The sequencing sample was made of blood. The receptor source for this set is a man younger than 40 in good health.

This clonotype has just a few counts. This rearrangement joins TRBV6-2 or TRBV6-3 to TRBJ2-3; D may match TRBD1 or TRBD2 (5 bases each). Germline V gene sequence: CDR1 MNHEY, CDR2 SVGEGT. The CDR3 loop spans 14 amino acids. V lost 3 bases, J lost 4 bases, and 11 bases lay in between. CDR3 region: CASSYSQGADTQYF. The CDR3 DNA sequence: TGTGCCAGCAGTTATTCCCAGGGAGCAGATACGCAGTATTTT.

This clonotype came up a few times. The rearrangement uses TRBV9 and TRBJ2-7; the match to TRBD1 covers 11 bases. This CDR3 contains 15 residues. V lost 1 base to trimming and J lost 4 bases; unmatched junction nucleotides: 4. Looked up from germline, CDR1 is SGDLS and CDR2 is YYNGEE. CDR3 residues: CASSVTGTGGYEQYF. The CDR3, as DNA: TGTGCCAGCAGCGTAACCGGGACAGGGGGTTACGAGCAGTACTTC.

The chain is built from TRBV4-2 and TRBJ2-1, with TRBD2 as a possible D gene (6 bases). The CDR3 has 17 amino acids. Germline V CDR1 and CDR2: LGHNA, YNFKEQ. V was cut by 0 bases and J by 10 bases, with 22 bases left in between. CDR3 protein: CASSQDLEGISSYEQFF. The CDR3 nucleotides are TGTGCCAGCAGCCAAGATCTGGAGGGGATTAGCTCCTACGAGCAGTTCTTC.

The sample holds a few counts of this clonotype. The chain couples TRBV28 to TRBJ2-4; tentatively, D is TRBD1 or TRBD2 (6 bases each). Germline loops: CDR1 MDHEN, CDR2 SYDVKM. V lost 3 bases, J lost 1 base, and 10 bases lay in between. CDR3 size: 15 residues. CDR3 in DNA: TGTGCCAGCAGTTTCCAGGGGAGGGCCAAAAACATTCAGTACTTC. Protein: CASSFQGRAKNIQYF.